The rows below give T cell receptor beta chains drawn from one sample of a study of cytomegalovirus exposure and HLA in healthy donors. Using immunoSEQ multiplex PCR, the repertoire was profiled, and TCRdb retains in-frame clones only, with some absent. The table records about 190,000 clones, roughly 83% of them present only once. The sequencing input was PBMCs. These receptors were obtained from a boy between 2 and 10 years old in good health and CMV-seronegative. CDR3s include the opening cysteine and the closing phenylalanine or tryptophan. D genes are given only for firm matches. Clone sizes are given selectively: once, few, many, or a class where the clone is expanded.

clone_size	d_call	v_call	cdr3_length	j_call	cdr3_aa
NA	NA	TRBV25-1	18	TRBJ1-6	CASSPRGGTASYNSPLHF
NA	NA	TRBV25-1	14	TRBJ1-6	CASSEEGKTSPLHF
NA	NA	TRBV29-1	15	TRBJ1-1	CSVGWTGGMNTEAFF
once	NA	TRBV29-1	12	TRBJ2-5	CSAAQGWETQYF
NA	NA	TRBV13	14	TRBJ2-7	CASSLLSEPYEQYF
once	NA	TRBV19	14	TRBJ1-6	CASSIRGQGSPLHF
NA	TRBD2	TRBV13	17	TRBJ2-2	CASSPPGLAGDTGELFF
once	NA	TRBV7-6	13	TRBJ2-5	CASSLTSGETQYF
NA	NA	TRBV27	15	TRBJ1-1	CASSSRGGKNTEAFF
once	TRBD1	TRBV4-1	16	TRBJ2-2	CASSRYRGLYTGELFF
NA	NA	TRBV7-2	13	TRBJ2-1	CASSLGRVYEQFF
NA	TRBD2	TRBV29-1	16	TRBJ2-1	CSAHTPERGDYNEQFF
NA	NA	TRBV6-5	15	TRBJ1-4	CASSYHRTDNEKLFF
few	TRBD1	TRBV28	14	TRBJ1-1	CASSSTGMNTEAFF
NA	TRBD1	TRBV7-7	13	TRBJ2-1	CASSLDRVNEQFF
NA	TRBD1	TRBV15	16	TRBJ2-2	CATLDNPGGNTGELFF
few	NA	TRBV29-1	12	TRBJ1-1	CSVEGTAIEAFF
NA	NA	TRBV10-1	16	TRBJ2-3	CASSESRRGTTDTQYF
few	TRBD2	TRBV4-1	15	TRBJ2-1	CASSPRTGGEGEQFF
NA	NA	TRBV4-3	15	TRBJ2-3	CASSLLGSSTDTQYF
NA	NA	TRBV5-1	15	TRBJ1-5	CASSLGGGSNQPQHF
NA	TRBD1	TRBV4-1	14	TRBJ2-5	CASGRDRDEETQYF
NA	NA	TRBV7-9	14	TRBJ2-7	CASSLRGGADEQYF
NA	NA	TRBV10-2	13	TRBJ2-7	CASTLKGGSEQYF
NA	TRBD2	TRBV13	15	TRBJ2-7	CASSLVASGAYEQYF
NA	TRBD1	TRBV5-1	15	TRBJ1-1	CASLAYAGGPTEAFF
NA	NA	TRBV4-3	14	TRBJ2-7	CASSPHTSSYEQYF
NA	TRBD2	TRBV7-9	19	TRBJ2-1	CASSSGTSGSPSSYNEQFF
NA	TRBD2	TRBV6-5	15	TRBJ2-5	CASSKLAGGPETQYF
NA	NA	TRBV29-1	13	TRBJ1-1	CSVLQGGNTEAFF
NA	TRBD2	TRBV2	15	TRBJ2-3	CASSDSGGSTDTQYF
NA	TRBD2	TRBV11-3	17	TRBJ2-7	CASSSGTSGRADGEQYF
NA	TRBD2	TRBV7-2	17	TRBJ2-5	CASSLAVLAGGSETQYF
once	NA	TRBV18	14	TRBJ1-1	CASSPLTVHTEAFF
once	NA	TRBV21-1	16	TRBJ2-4	CASSKKGRGVKNIQYF
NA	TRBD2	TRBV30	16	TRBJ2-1	CAWNQGTSGVYNEQFF
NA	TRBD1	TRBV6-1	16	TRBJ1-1	CASSEGEGTGGTEAFF
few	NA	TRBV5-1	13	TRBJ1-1	CASSLDRNTEAFF
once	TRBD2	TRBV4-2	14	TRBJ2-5	CASSQGLAGDEQYF
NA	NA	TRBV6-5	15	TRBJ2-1	CASSRGRSSYNEQFF
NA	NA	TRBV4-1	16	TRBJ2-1	CASSPDSSFGVNEQFF
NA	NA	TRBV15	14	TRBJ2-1	CATSRDQGYNEQFF
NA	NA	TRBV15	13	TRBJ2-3	CATRQGRRKTQYF